This entry describes one T cell receptor (beta chain). Its target is unknown. In each case, RNA was isolated and then reverse transcribed into cDNA as the sequencing template. Assay: immunoSEQ multiplex PCR; the TCRdb copy retains only in-frame clones and omits some. This table holds 93,000 or so clones, around 60% found once. This entry comes from a study of CD8+ T cells in alopecia areata. The study's findings and limits: Shared TCR sequences were less clear between patients than in mice, possibly partly from HLA diversity. Scalp sequencing also captures normal skin's resident alphabeta T cells. Especially in alopecia totalis/universalis, lesional scalp showed greater clonality than normal scalp did.

This CDR3 has 13 amino acids. CDR1 ENHRY and CDR2 SYGVKD come from the germline V gene. The V end lost 0 bases, the J end lost 8 bases, and 10 bases lay between the germline ends. PBMCs were stained for CD3, CD4 and CD8, and CD4+ and CD8+ T cells were sorted. The V and J genes are TRBV10-3 and TRBJ1-1, with D unclear. The clonotype was recovered from a human donor in good health. Sequencing used CD4+ T cells sorted from blood. This chain's CDR3 is CAISESSRVEAFF. The CDR3 bases are TGTGCCATCAGTGAGTCGAGCCGGGTCGAAGCTTTCTTT.